One sample yielded the 24 T cell receptor beta chains listed below, sequenced in a study of T cells in Graves' hyperthyroidism and ophthalmopathy. RNA transcripts provided the source from which TCR beta CDR3 regions were amplified. An initial round of RT-PCR targeting the TCR CDR3 relied on the HTBI primer set. TCRdb recomputed calls from the multiplex PCR reads with MiXCR, one row per CDR3 protein. The sample lists 500,000 to 600,000 distinct CDR3 sequences; over 45% were seen once. The sample consisted of peripheral blood or thyroid tissue (not recorded which). All receptors come from an adult woman with Graves' disease, either hyperthyroidism or ophthalmopathy (not recorded which).

V gene TRBV3-1 combines with J gene TRBJ2-7; D is perhaps TRBD2 (5 bases). The CDR3 is 13 amino acids. The V and J ends lost 0 bases and 6 bases respectively, with 9 bases between them. The germline gives CDR1 LGHDT, CDR2 YNNKEL (reference sequence). CDR3 loop: CASSQDRGSEQYF. The CDR3 nucleotides read TGTGCCAGCAGCCAAGATCGAGGGAGCGAGCAGTACTTC.

The rearrangement uses TRBV20-1 and TRBJ1-3; D unresolved. Trimming took off 7 bases at V and 7 bases at J, with 17 bases between the two ends. In germline, CDR1 is DFQATT, CDR2 SNEGSKA (reference sequence). This CDR3 has 13 residues. DNA for the CDR3: TGCAGTGGCAAGGAGCCTAGCGGGAACACCATATATTTT. Translated, it gives CSGKEPSGNTIYF.

At least ten counts were recorded for this clonotype. The V call is TRBV7-9, the J call TRBJ2-2; 9 positions agree with TRBD2. Germline loops: CDR1 SEHNR, CDR2 FQNEAQ (reference sequence). The V gene end was trimmed by 6 bases and the J gene end by 0 bases; junction bases not matched to a gene: 5. CDR3 length equals 16 residues. CDR3 in amino acids: CASRHSGSANTGELFF. The CDR3 DNA is TGTGCCAGCAGGCATAGCGGGAGCGCGAACACCGGGGAGCTGTTTTTT.

The table lists this clonotype with many counts. This rearrangement joins TRBV7-2 to TRBJ2-7; tentative D call: TRBD1 (5 bases). Trimming left V 1 base short and J 5 bases short, with 12 bases between. CDR3 length equals 14 residues. Germline V gene lookup returns CDR1 SGHTA and CDR2 FQGNSA. The CDR3 nucleotides read TGTGCCAGCAGCTTAGACGCAGGGATCGACGAGCAGTACTTC. As protein: CASSLDAGIDEQYF.

The J gene is TRBJ2-2, the V gene TRBV11-1; D perhaps matches TRBD1 (6 bases). Trimming removed 7 bases at V and 1 base at J, with 10 bases between. The CDR3 has 14 amino acids. Per germline, CDR1 SGHAT and CDR2 FQDESV (reference sequence). The CDR3 loop is CASIARGNTGELFF. The CDR3 DNA reads as TGTGCCAGCATAGCCAGGGGGAACACCGGGGAGCTGTTTTTT.

This clonotype was detected ten times or more. The chain uses TRBV20-1 and TRBJ2-5; 9 bases line up with TRBD1. V shed 4 bases and J 7 bases; nucleotides not matched to a gene: 7. In germline, CDR1 is DFQATT, CDR2 SNEGSKA (reference sequence). The CDR3 extends over 13 amino acids. The CDR3 sequence: CSATTGGRGTQYF. The CDR3 DNA reads as TGCAGTGCTACGACAGGGGGTCGGGGGACCCAGTACTTC.

This clonotype was recorded a few times. This chain joins TRBV5-4 and TRBJ2-3, with D possibly matching TRBD2 (6 bases). Between the trimmed V and J ends, which lost 1 base and 1 base, there was a span of 10 bases. Germline V CDR1 and CDR2: SGHNT, YYREEE (reference sequence). This CDR3 comprises 15 residues. The CDR3 here is CASSLIGLRTDTQYF. For the CDR3, the DNA is TGTGCCAGCAGCTTGATAGGACTACGCACAGATACGCAGTATTTT.

At least ten counts were recorded for this clonotype. J is TRBJ1-6 and V is TRBV20-1; the D gene is possibly TRBD1 (6 bases). V was pared by 5 bases and J by 4 bases, with 9 bases between. There are 13 residues in the CDR3. CDR1 and CDR2 from the germline V gene are DFQATT and SNEGSKA (reference sequence). The CDR3: CSARQEYNSPLHF. The DNA of the CDR3 is TGCAGTGCTCGACAGGAGTATAATTCACCCCTCCACTTT.

This clonotype came up a few times. The chain links TRBV2 to TRBJ2-3, with a tentative D call TRBD2 (5 bases). CDR1 SNHLY and CDR2 FYNNEI come from the germline V gene. The germline V and J ends were trimmed by 4 bases and 4 bases, with 15 bases remaining between them. This CDR3 has 15 residues. DNA for the CDR3: TGTGCCAGCAGTGGAGGCAGGAGAGCGGCAGATACGCAGTATTTT. Translated, it gives CASSGGRRAADTQYF.

This clonotype appeared a single time. The chain combines TRBV7-3 with TRBJ1-4; maybe TRBD1 (5 bases). CDR3 length: 16 residues. The germline CDR1 and CDR2 sequences are SGHTA and FQGTGA. V lost 2 bases, J lost 5 bases, and 15 bases lay in between. Here the CDR3 reads CASSLPPGGTNEKLFF. In nucleotides, the CDR3 is TGTGCCAGCAGCTTACCACCCGGGGGGACGAATGAAAAACTGTTTTTT.

The chain combines TRBV20-1 with TRBJ1-1, with no clear D. The CDR3 extends over 12 amino acids. Trimming removed 5 bases at V and 1 base at J, with 8 bases between. Germline V gene lookup returns CDR1 DFQATT and CDR2 SNEGSKA (reference sequence). CDR3 in amino acids: CSAWTGNTEAFF. In DNA form, the CDR3 reads TGCAGTGCTTGGACGGGGAACACTGAAGCTTTCTTT.

This clonotype was seen at least ten times. The rearrangement joins TRBV5-4 to TRBJ1-2; perhaps TRBD1 as D (6 bases). Looked up from germline, CDR1 is SGHNT and CDR2 is YYREEE (reference sequence). This CDR3 has 12 amino acids. V dropped 3 bases and J dropped 8 bases, with 11 bases sitting between them. Written as DNA, the CDR3 is TGTGCCAGCAGCTCAGGACAGTGGGGCTACACCTTC. As protein: CASSSGQWGYTF.

In this sample, this clonotype turned up a few times. The chain combines TRBV10-3 with TRBJ2-7; the match to TRBD1 covers 8 bases. Trimming removed 2 bases from V and 2 bases from J; junction bases left unmatched: 8. CDR1 is ENHRY, CDR2 SYGVKD, per germline. CDR3 length: 16 amino acids. The CDR3 sequence is CAISEATGERTYEQYF. CDR3 nucleotide sequence: TGTGCCATCAGTGAGGCGACAGGGGAAAGGACCTACGAGCAGTACTTC.

This clonotype was counted ten times or more. V usage is TRBV20-1 and J usage is TRBJ1-2; D possibly corresponds to TRBD1 (6 bases). Per germline, CDR1 DFQATT and CDR2 SNEGSKA (reference sequence). The V gene lost 3 bases and the J gene lost 6 bases, with 20 bases spanning the gap. The CDR3 totals 15 residues. CDR3 region: CSARRDTSGDDGYTF. The CDR3 DNA reads as TGCAGTGCTAGGCGGGACACTTCCGGGGACGATGGCTACACCTTC.

The chain joins TRBV7-8 to TRBJ2-7, with D unresolved. V shed 5 bases and J shed 4 bases, with 15 bases lying between them. The CDR3 has 14 amino acids. Looked up from germline, CDR1 is SGHVS and CDR2 is FQNEAQ. The CDR3 DNA reads TGTGCCAGCAGCCCCCCCGGTTGGGTGTACGAGCAGTACTTC. Protein: CASSPPGWVYEQYF.

This chain connects TRBV5-1 to TRBJ1-6, with D maybe TRBD1 (5 bases). Germline V gene data show CDR1 as SGHRS and CDR2 as YFSETQ. The CDR3 covers 17 residues. Trimming pared 0 bases from V and 7 bases from J, leaving 17 bases between. In DNA, the CDR3 is TGCGCCAGCAGCTTGGATTCGGCAGGGCGGCGGAATTCACCCCTCCACTTT. Translating gives CASSLDSAGRRNSPLHF.

The chain employs TRBV5-6 and TRBJ2-7; a weak D match, TRBD2 (5 bases). This CDR3 comprises 11 residues. The ends were cut back, 4 bases at V and 6 bases at J, with 8 bases in the middle. Germline CDR1 and CDR2: SGHDT and YYEEEE. CDR3 DNA: TGTGCCAGCAGCCCGGGATTCGAGCAGTACTTC. Residues: CASSPGFEQYF.

This clonotype was recorded at least ten times. This chain links TRBV20-1 with TRBJ1-5; 10 bases match TRBD1. Germline values: CDR1 DFQATT, CDR2 SNEGSKA (reference sequence). The CDR3 sequence is 14 residues long. V lost 6 bases to trimming and J lost 8 bases; unmatched junction nucleotides: 10. CDR3 DNA: TGCAGTGCCTCGGACAGGGGGGCCGGGAAGCCCCAGCATTTT. Its protein is CSASDRGAGKPQHF.

V usage is TRBV20-1 and J usage is TRBJ2-7; D may match TRBD1 or TRBD2 (6 bases each). This CDR3 spans 13 amino acids. In germline, CDR1 is DFQATT, CDR2 SNEGSKA (reference sequence). V lost 6 bases to trimming and J lost 3 bases, with 15 bases between them. The CDR3 here is CSAPDRLDYEQYF. DNA of the CDR3: TGCAGTGCACCGGACAGACTAGACTACGAGCAGTACTTC.

V and J are TRBV19 and TRBJ1-2, with a possible D match to TRBD1 (6 bases). Germline lookup yields CDR1 LNHDA and CDR2 SQIVND (reference sequence). With 5 bases removed from V and 7 bases from J, the gap between germline ends came to 17 bases. The CDR3 is 14 amino acids. The CDR3 spells CASSAGVGSVGYTF. The CDR3 coding sequence is TGTGCCAGTAGTGCAGGGGTGGGGAGCGTTGGCTACACCTTC.

As DNA, the CDR3 is TGTGCCAGCAGCCACCGGGACAGGGGGGTCCCAAACTATGGCTACACCTTC. It is translated as CASSHRDRGVPNYGYTF. The chain links TRBV7-9 to TRBJ1-2, with 11 bases that match TRBD1. The CDR3 is 17 amino acids. CDR1 is SEHNR, CDR2 FQNEAQ, per germline (reference sequence). The V segment lost 5 bases and the J segment 2 bases; nucleotides outside the gene matches: 10.

The J gene is TRBJ1-3, the V gene TRBV7-9, with unresolved D. Germline-derived CDR1 and CDR2 are SEHNR and FQNEAQ (reference sequence). The CDR3 is 15 residues long. V was clipped by 5 bases and J by 0 bases, with 11 bases between them. CDR3 amino acids: CASSPPVRSGNTIYF. Here the CDR3 DNA reads TGTGCCAGCAGCCCTCCCGTTCGCTCTGGAAACACCATATATTTT.

The chain is built from TRBV7-9 and TRBJ2-7; D possibly corresponds to TRBD1 (5 bases). Trimming pared 0 bases from V and 2 bases from J, leaving 8 bases between. The V gene's germline CDR1 is SEHNR and CDR2 FQNEAQ (reference sequence). The length of the CDR3 is 14 residues. The CDR3 here is CASSLAARAYEQYF. For the CDR3, the DNA is TGTGCCAGCAGCTTAGCGGCCAGGGCCTACGAGCAGTACTTC.

On this clonotype itself: Just one base apart from a much larger clone, this may be a read error. V and J are TRBV10-2 and TRBJ1-2, with a weak D call TRBD1 (5 bases). Per germline, CDR1 WSHSY and CDR2 SAAADI. The CDR3 extends over 14 amino acids. In nucleotides, the CDR3 is TGCGCCAGCGGTGAGTCACCAGGGTACTATGGCTACACCTTC. Protein product: CASGESPGYYGYTF.